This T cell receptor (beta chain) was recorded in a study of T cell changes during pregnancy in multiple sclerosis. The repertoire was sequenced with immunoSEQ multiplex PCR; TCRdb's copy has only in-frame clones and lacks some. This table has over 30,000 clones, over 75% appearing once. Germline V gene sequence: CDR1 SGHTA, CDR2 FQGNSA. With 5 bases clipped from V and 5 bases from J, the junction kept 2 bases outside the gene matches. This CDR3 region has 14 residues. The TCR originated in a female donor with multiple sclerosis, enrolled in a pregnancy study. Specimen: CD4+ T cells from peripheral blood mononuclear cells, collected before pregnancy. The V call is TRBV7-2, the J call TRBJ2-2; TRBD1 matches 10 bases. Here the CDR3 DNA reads TGTGCCAGCAGCGTGGGACAGGGGACCGGGGAGCTGTTTTTT. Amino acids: CASSVGQGTGELFF.